The following is a T cell receptor beta chain sequence with its context. Its antigen is still unknown. This sample stems from a study of T cell responses to AZD1222 COVID-19 vaccine. Overall study findings and caveats: Clonal diversity may have been underestimated in mostly white British donors. Dominant CD4 TCR responses targeted spike regions 160-218 and 743-854. Two doses of AZD1222 preceded a rise in Spike-specific TCR breadth and depth.

CDR1 and CDR2 (germline): LGHDT, YNNKEL (reference sequence). V lost 0 bases, J lost 6 bases, and 11 bases lay in between. The length of the CDR3 is 15 residues. Repertoires were generated with immunoSEQ multiplex PCR, while TCRdb's copy carries only in-frame clones and drops some. Among 160,000 or so clones listed, 90% to 95% were seen once. Specimen: peripheral blood, collected 28 days after the second AZD1222 dose. This receptor was obtained from an adult who received the AZD1222 COVID-19 vaccine. The chain is built from TRBV3-1 (or the pseudogene TRBV3-2) and TRBJ2-2; possible D gene TRBD1, 5 bases. DNA of the CDR3: TGTGCCAGCAGCCAAGATGTGCAGGGCCCCGGGGAGCTGTTTTTT. Translation gives CASSQDVQGPGELFF.